Listed below are T cell receptor beta chains from one sample, sequenced in a study of blood T cell repertoires in COVID-19. Clones were read by immunoSEQ multiplex PCR, and TCRdb kept only the in-frame ones, dropping some. The table records roughly 200,000 clones, 80% to 90% of them present only once. Material: peripheral blood. These receptors originate from a man aged 55 to 70 with acute or convalescent COVID-19. The CDR3 runs from the conserved cysteine through the conserved F or W. Fields, in order: clone size, J gene, D gene, CDR3 length, V gene, CDR3 protein, CDR3 DNA. The D gene is left open where the match is weak. Not every row has a clone size; where given, it reads once, few, many or a size class.

NA TRBJ2-7 NA 13 TRBV27 CASSLGPNYEQYF TGTGCCAGCAGTTTAGGGCCGAACTACGAGCAGTACTTC
NA TRBJ2-1 NA 15 TRBV18 CASSTRLGSYNEQFF TGTGCCAGCTCGACGCGCCTAGGCTCCTACAATGAGCAGTTCTTC
NA TRBJ1-6 NA 14 TRBV6-6 CASMGGSGYSPLHF TGTGCCAGCATGGGGGGGAGCGGGTATTCACCCCTCCACTTT
NA TRBJ1-6 NA 15 TRBV19 CASSIRQAVNSPLHF TGTGCCAGTAGTATTCGACAGGCCGTAAATTCACCCCTCCACTTT
NA TRBJ2-1 NA 17 TRBV28 CASSLVRDLSSYNEQFF TGTGCCAGCAGTCTAGTCCGAGACCTGTCCTCCTACAATGAGCAGTTCTTC
NA TRBJ2-1 TRBD1 14 TRBV5-1 CASSQQGQNNEQFF TGCGCCAGCAGCCAGCAGGGACAGAACAATGAGCAGTTCTTC
NA TRBJ2-4 TRBD2 18 TRBV3-1/TRBV3-2 CASSPGVAGRPLKNIQYF TGTGCCAGCAGCCCCGGGGTAGCGGGGAGGCCCCTCAAAAACATTCAGTACTTC
NA TRBJ2-5 TRBD1 15 TRBV28 CASSPGTVSQETQYF TGTGCCAGCAGTCCCGGGACAGTCAGTCAAGAGACCCAGTACTTC
NA TRBJ2-2 NA 14 TRBV5-1 CASSPSLATGELFF TGCGCCAGCAGTCCCTCACTAGCCACCGGGGAGCTGTTTTTT
NA TRBJ1-5 NA 13 TRBV25-1 CASSEYVGGPQHF TGTGCCAGCAGTGAATACGTAGGGGGGCCCCAGCATTTT
NA TRBJ2-7 NA 14 TRBV11-2 CASSLEAGGYEQYF TGTGCCAGCAGCTTAGAGGCAGGAGGCTACGAGCAGTACTTC
NA TRBJ1-4 TRBD1 15 TRBV5-1 CASSFDRGHNEKLFF TGCGCCAGCAGCTTCGACAGGGGTCACAATGAAAAACTGTTTTTT
few TRBJ2-7 TRBD2 16 TRBV19 CASSPRGAGVRYEQYF TGTGCCAGTAGCCCCAGGGGAGCGGGAGTTCGATACGAGCAGTACTTC
NA TRBJ2-3 NA 16 TRBV18 CASSPFTSTSTDTQYF TGTGCCAGCTCCCCCTTTACGTCTACTAGCACAGATACGCAGTATTTT
NA TRBJ2-7 TRBD2 16 TRBV4-1 CASSPGLAGIRYEQYF TGCGCCAGCAGCCCTGGACTAGCGGGGATCCGCTACGAGCAGTACTTC
NA TRBJ2-6 NA 16 TRBV30 CAWSVGMGPGANVLTF TGTGCCTGGAGTGTAGGGATGGGGCCTGGGGCCAACGTCCTGACTTTC
NA TRBJ1-5 NA 13 TRBV7-2 CASGRGRVQPQHF TGTGCCAGCGGGCGGGGGCGTGTTCAGCCCCAGCATTTT
NA TRBJ1-5 NA 13 TRBV12-3/TRBV12-4 CASTRREGQPQHF TGTGCCAGCACCCGGAGGGAGGGACAGCCCCAGCATTTT
NA TRBJ1-6 NA 13 TRBV7-3 CASSIEGGSPLHF TGTGCCAGCAGCATTGAAGGGGGTTCACCCCTCCACTTT
once TRBJ1-2 NA 16 TRBV10-3 CAISEAQPGSRSGYTF TGTGCCATCAGTGAGGCTCAACCGGGATCGAGGTCGGGCTACACCTTC
NA TRBJ2-2 TRBD2 16 TRBV11-2 CASSRTSGRAAGELFF TGTGCCAGCAGCAGGACTAGCGGGAGGGCCGCCGGGGAGCTGTTTTTT
NA TRBJ2-3 NA 16 TRBV3-1/TRBV3-2 CASSQDLAVGTDTQYF TGTGCCAGCAGCCAAGATCTTGCGGTTGGCACAGATACGCAGTATTTT
NA TRBJ2-1 NA 17 TRBV6-2/TRBV6-3 CASSSAGRGDHYNEQFF TGTGCCAGCAGTTCCGCTGGCAGGGGAGACCACTACAATGAGCAGTTCTTC
NA TRBJ2-7 TRBD2 15 TRBV6-2/TRBV6-3 CASSYNPTSIYEQYF TGTGCCAGCAGTTACAACCCGACTAGCATCTACGAGCAGTACTTC
NA TRBJ2-1 NA 16 TRBV7-9 CASSTRGGGGVNEQFF TGTGCCAGCAGCACGCGGGGCGGTGGTGGAGTCAATGAGCAGTTCTTC
NA TRBJ2-1 NA 12 TRBV7-9 CASSFQYNEQFF TGTGCCAGCAGCTTCCAATACAATGAGCAGTTCTTC
once TRBJ2-1 NA 14 TRBV7-2 CASSIGSVYNEQFF TGTGCCAGCAGCATAGGATCAGTCTACAATGAGCAGTTCTTC
NA TRBJ2-7 TRBD2 15 TRBV5-1 CASSSGGGKANEQYF TGCGCCAGCAGCTCAGGCGGGGGGAAGGCGAACGAGCAGTACTTC
NA TRBJ1-3 NA 14 TRBV6-5 CASRTGSSGNTIYF TGTGCCAGCAGAACAGGGAGCTCTGGAAACACCATATATTTT
NA TRBJ1-2 NA 13 TRBV18 CASSLPGNRGYTF TGTGCCAGCTCACTCCCAGGGAACCGCGGCTACACCTTC
NA TRBJ1-2 NA 14 TRBV15 CATSRDGRARGYTF TGTGCCACCAGCAGAGATGGCAGGGCTCGGGGCTACACCTTC
NA TRBJ2-7 TRBD2 15 TRBV9 CASSVEARESYEQYF TGTGCCAGCAGCGTAGAGGCGCGGGAGTCCTACGAGCAGTACTTC
once TRBJ2-7 NA 14 TRBV29-1 CSVEDRGKAYEQYF TGCAGCGTTGAAGATCGGGGGAAAGCCTACGAGCAGTACTTC
NA TRBJ2-7 TRBD2 15 TRBV7-2 CASSLEAAGGPRQYF TGTGCCAGCAGCTTAGAAGCGGCGGGAGGGCCGCGGCAGTACTTC
NA TRBJ2-7 NA 16 TRBV28 CASSLWGRGGSYEQYF TGTGCCAGCAGTTTATGGGGTAGAGGGGGCTCCTACGAGCAGTACTTC
NA TRBJ2-2 TRBD2 17 TRBV7-8 CASSPPVAGVSTGELFF TGTGCCAGCAGTCCCCCGGTAGCGGGAGTTAGCACCGGGGAGCTGTTTTTT
NA TRBJ2-5 TRBD2 16 TRBV5-1 CASIVGDGLEKETQYF TGCGCCAGCATCGTAGGGGACGGACTAGAAAAAGAGACCCAGTACTTC
NA TRBJ2-3 NA 16 TRBV28 CASSTRGRGKTDTQYF TGTGCCAGCAGTACAAGGGGGCGCGGGAAAACAGATACGCAGTATTTT
NA TRBJ1-4 TRBD1 16 TRBV5-1 CASSQGQGVVGEKLFF TGCGCCAGCAGCCAGGGACAGGGCGTAGTGGGGGAAAAACTGTTTTTT
NA TRBJ1-4 TRBD1 15 TRBV5-1 CASSSTGQGSEKLFF TGCGCCAGCAGCTCAACGGGACAGGGTAGTGAAAAACTGTTTTTT
once TRBJ2-1 NA 16 TRBV3-1/TRBV3-2 CATLGSSGVRSNEQFF TGTGCCACCCTAGGGAGTAGCGGCGTTCGTTCGAATGAGCAGTTCTTC
once TRBJ1-2 NA 11 TRBV10-3 CATPPGDGYTF TGTGCCACCCCGCCCGGTGATGGCTACACCTTC
NA TRBJ2-7 TRBD2 15 TRBV7-2 CASSSGTSVYYEQYF TGTGCCAGCAGCTCTGGGACTAGCGTTTACTACGAGCAGTACTTC
NA TRBJ1-2 NA 12 TRBV5-6 CASSLSFYGYTF TGTGCCAGCAGCCTCTCTTTCTATGGCTACACCTTC
NA TRBJ2-2 TRBD2 15 TRBV19 CASSSSSGSAGELFF TGTGCCAGTAGTTCGTCTAGCGGGAGCGCCGGGGAGCTGTTTTTT
NA TRBJ2-3 TRBD2 15 TRBV5-1 CASSPLAGGPDTQYF TGCGCCAGCAGCCCCTTAGCGGGAGGGCCAGATACGCAGTATTTT
NA TRBJ1-1 NA 14 TRBV5-1 CASRSGMMNTEAFF TGCGCCAGCAGATCAGGGATGATGAACACTGAAGCTTTCTTT
few TRBJ2-2 NA 16 TRBV7-2 CASSFVSGRATGELFF TGTGCCAGCAGCTTTGTTTCGGGCAGGGCGACCGGGGAGCTGTTTTTT
NA TRBJ1-2 NA 14 TRBV7-9 CASSPLGAGYGYTF TGTGCCAGCAGTCCTCTGGGGGCTGGCTATGGCTACACCTTC
NA TRBJ2-5 TRBD2 16 TRBV7-8 CASTPPLRESQETQYF TGTGCCAGCACCCCCCCGCTGCGGGAGTCGCAAGAGACCCAGTACTTC
NA TRBJ2-3 TRBD2 15 TRBV11-2 CASSLGLAGADTQYF TGTGCCAGCAGCTTAGGGCTAGCGGGAGCTGATACGCAGTATTTT
NA TRBJ1-3 NA 14 TRBV5-1 CASSFGGAGNTIYF TGCGCCAGCAGTTTCGGCGGGGCTGGAAACACCATATATTTT
NA TRBJ2-4 NA 19 TRBV6-2/TRBV6-3 CASSYVTASLGIAKNIQYF TGTGCCAGCAGTTATGTGACAGCCTCACTGGGAATAGCCAAAAACATTCAGTACTTC
NA TRBJ2-3 NA 18 TRBV7-9 CASSSPPSGRYRTDTQYF TGTGCCAGCAGCTCTCCCCCGTCAGGGCGATATCGCACAGATACGCAGTATTTT
NA TRBJ2-5 NA 16 TRBV21-1 CASSKAGGRGQETQYF TGTGCCAGCAGCAAAGCGGGGGGTAGGGGACAAGAGACCCAGTACTTC